What follows is one TCR beta chain and its context. In the original analysis: Amplification from reference gene primers served as the basis for estimated nucleated cell counts. The data were produced by immunoSEQ multiplex PCR, yet TCRdb's version contains in-frame clones alone and is incomplete. From that table come the V and J calls and clone size; the DNA was used to work out D and trimming. This sample has 200,000 to 250,000 clones; approximately 85% occur once, and the top ten carry roughly 12%. Germline CDR1 LGHDT, CDR2 YNNKEL (reference sequence). The CDR3 runs 15 residues. The V end lost 2 bases, the J end lost 0 bases, and 10 bases lay between the germline ends. This entry is derived from a study of blood T cell repertoires in COVID-19. Study-wide context: Sites in the United States, Italy and Spain provided acute and convalescent COVID-19 samples. The cDNA or gDNA used as material had been derived from T cells, B-cell-depleted T cells, or PBMCs.

Sample: peripheral blood. The sequence came from a man older than 75 with acute or convalescent COVID-19. This sequence joins TRBV3-1 (or the pseudogene TRBV3-2) and TRBJ1-1; no reliable D call. CDR3 residues: CASSQMASVNTEAFF. The CDR3 DNA sequence: TGTGCCAGCAGCCAAATGGCTTCTGTGAACACTGAAGCTTTCTTT.